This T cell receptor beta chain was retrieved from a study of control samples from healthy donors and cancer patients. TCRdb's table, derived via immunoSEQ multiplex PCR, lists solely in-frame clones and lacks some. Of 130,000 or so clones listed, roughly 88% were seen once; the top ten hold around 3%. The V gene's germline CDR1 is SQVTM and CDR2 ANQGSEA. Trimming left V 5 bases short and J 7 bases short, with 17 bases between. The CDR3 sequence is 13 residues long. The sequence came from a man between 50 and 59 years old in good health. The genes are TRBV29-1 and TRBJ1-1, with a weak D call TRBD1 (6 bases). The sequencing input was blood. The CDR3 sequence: CSVLGAAWGEAFF. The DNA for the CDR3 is TGCAGCGTTCTGGGGGCGGCCTGGGGTGAAGCTTTCTTT.